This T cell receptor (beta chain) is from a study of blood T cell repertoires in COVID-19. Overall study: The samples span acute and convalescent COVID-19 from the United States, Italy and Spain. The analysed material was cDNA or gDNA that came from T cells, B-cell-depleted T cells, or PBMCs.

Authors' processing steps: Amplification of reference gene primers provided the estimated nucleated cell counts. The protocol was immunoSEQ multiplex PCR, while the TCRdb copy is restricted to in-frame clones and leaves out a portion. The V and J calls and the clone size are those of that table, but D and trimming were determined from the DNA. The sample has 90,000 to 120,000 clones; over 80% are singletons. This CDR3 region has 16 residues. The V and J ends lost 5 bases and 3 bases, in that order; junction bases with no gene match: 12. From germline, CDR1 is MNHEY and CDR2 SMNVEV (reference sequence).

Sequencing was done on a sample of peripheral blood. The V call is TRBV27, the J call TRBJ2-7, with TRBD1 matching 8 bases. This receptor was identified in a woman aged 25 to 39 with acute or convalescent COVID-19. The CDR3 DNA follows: TGTGCCAGCAGTCGCCAGGGGGCCACCTTTTTCTACGAGCAGTACTTC. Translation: CASSRQGATFFYEQYF.